The 26 T cell receptor beta chains below were found in one sample sequenced in a study of blood T cell repertoires in COVID-19. The protocol was immunoSEQ multiplex PCR, while the TCRdb copy is restricted to in-frame clones and leaves out a portion. This sample yields under 350,000 clones, of which more than 85% are seen a single time; about 1.2% belongs to the top ten. The sequenced sample was peripheral blood. The receptors were gathered from a man aged 65 to 85 with acute or convalescent COVID-19.

V gene TRBV7-9 combines with J gene TRBJ1-1; TRBD1 is a possible D gene (6 bases). V was pared by 5 bases and J by 7 bases, with 11 bases between. Germline lookup yields CDR1 SEHNR and CDR2 FQNEAQ (reference sequence). The CDR3 extends over 12 amino acids. CDR3 sequence reads: CASSPLQGEAFF. CDR3 bases: TGTGCCAGCAGCCCGCTACAGGGTGAAGCTTTCTTT.

The chain employs TRBV7-9 and TRBJ2-2, with D maybe TRBD1 (6 bases). The CDR3 consists of 16 residues. The V and J ends lost 5 bases and 2 bases respectively, with 15 bases between them. Germline assignment: CDR1 SEHNR and CDR2 FQNEAQ (reference sequence). The chain's CDR3 is CASSLPRGHNTGELFF. The DNA for the CDR3 is TGTGCCAGCAGCCTCCCCAGGGGTCATAACACCGGGGAGCTGTTTTTT.

As for this clone: One end of the junction fails to match germline, which may point to a read error. This chain's CDR3 is CASSLTGGSHGHTF. CDR3 DNA: TGTGCCAGCAGCCTTACAGGGGGCTCGCATGGCCACACCTTC. This chain links TRBV28 with TRBJ1-2; 9 bases are shared with TRBD1. The CDR3 spans 14 residues. The germline V gene encodes CDR1 MDHEN and CDR2 SYDVKM.

The chain couples TRBV27 to TRBJ2-1; a possible D gene is TRBD2 (5 bases). The CDR3 covers 15 residues. Trimming stripped 5 bases from V and 1 base from J, with 12 bases between. Germline values: CDR1 MNHEY, CDR2 SMNVEV (reference sequence). In DNA, the CDR3 is TGTGCCAGCAGTCCCGCGGGTTTTTCCTACAATGAGCAGTTCTTC. This sequence encodes CASSPAGFSYNEQFF.

Ten or more counts support this clone. J is TRBJ2-2 and V is TRBV25-1; D call uncertain. Trimming took 7 bases from V and 5 from J, leaving 8 bases between them. Per the germline V gene, CDR1 is MGHDK and CDR2 is SYGVNS. The CDR3 runs 12 residues. DNA of the CDR3: TGTGCCAGCATCGGTCGGACCGGGGAGCTGTTTTTT. Translating it yields CASIGRTGELFF.

The V call is TRBV19, the J call TRBJ2-5; D is possibly TRBD1 (5 bases). Germline CDR1 and CDR2: LNHDA and SQIVND (reference sequence). The germline V and J ends were trimmed by 1 base and 0 bases, with 12 bases remaining between them. This CDR3 has 16 amino acids. CDR3 sequence reads: CASSIGQGTYQETQYF. CDR3 sequence (DNA): TGTGCCAGTAGTATAGGCCAGGGAACGTACCAAGAGACCCAGTACTTC.

J is TRBJ2-5 and V is TRBV6-5, with D possibly being TRBD1 (6 bases). Per the germline V gene, CDR1 is MNHEY and CDR2 is SVGAGI. The CDR3 has 13 residues. Trimming removed 6 bases at V and 5 bases at J, with 13 bases between. The CDR3 region has the DNA TGTGCCAGCAGGCTCAGGGGTGAGGAGACCCAGTACTTC. Its protein is CASRLRGEETQYF.

Note on this clone: The junction differs from germline at one of its ends, possibly a read error. The rearrangement uses TRBV15 and TRBJ1-6; D unclear. The CDR3 is made up of 14 amino acids. The germline V gene encodes CDR1 LNHNV and CDR2 YYDKDF (reference sequence). This CDR3 is CATTRSSYNSLLHF. The DNA of the CDR3 is TGTGCCACCACTCGGAGCTCCTATAATTCACTCCTCCACTTT.

The rearrangement uses TRBV18 and TRBJ2-7; D is unresolved. Germline CDR1 KGHSH, CDR2 LQKENI. The V end lost 4 bases, the J end lost 2 bases, and 12 bases lay between the germline ends. The CDR3 is made up of 14 amino acids. The DNA of the CDR3 is TGTGCCAGCTCACTGGTCCTAACGGCCTACGAGCAGTACTTC. Amino acids: CASSLVLTAYEQYF.

The chain has TRBV5-1 and TRBJ2-2; 11 nucleotides line up with TRBD2. This CDR3 comprises 18 residues. The V gene's germline CDR1 is SGHRS and CDR2 YFSETQ. Trimming cost V 7 bases and J 0 bases; bases outside gene matches: 11. The CDR3 DNA is TGCGCCAGCGGCACGTCGCTAGCGGGGGGCGCGAACACCGGGGAGCTGTTTTTT. It specifies CASGTSLAGGANTGELFF.

V usage is TRBV12-3 or TRBV12-4 and J usage is TRBJ1-1; D unresolved. V was shortened by 2 bases and J by 9 bases, with 10 bases between the two germline ends. The CDR3 sequence is 12 residues long. CDR3: CASSLMGGQAFF. CDR3 DNA sequence: TGTGCCAGCAGTTTAATGGGAGGGCAAGCTTTCTTT.

V and J are TRBV24-1 and TRBJ2-7; 7 bases are a match to TRBD1. Per the germline V gene, CDR1 is KGHDR and CDR2 is SFDVKD. The V gene end was trimmed by 4 bases and the J gene end by 4 bases; junction bases not matched to a gene: 3. The CDR3 length is 13 residues. CDR3 region: CATSDSGQYEQYF. CDR3 DNA: TGTGCCACCAGTGACTCGGGACAGTACGAGCAGTACTTC.

This clone occurred once. The chain couples TRBV7-9 to TRBJ1-1; TRBD1 matches at 7 bases. With 2 bases clipped from V and 3 bases from J, the junction kept 3 bases outside the gene matches. The CDR3 is 14 amino acids. Germline values: CDR1 SEHNR, CDR2 FQNEAQ (reference sequence). The DNA for the CDR3 is TGTGCCAGCAGCTTATACACAGGGGACACTGAAGCTTTCTTT. This encodes CASSLYTGDTEAFF. Using reference TRBV7-9 and TRBJ1-1 for the parts outside the CDR3, the full variable domain is DTGVSQNPRHKITKRGQNVTFRCDPISEHNRLYWYRQTLGQGPEFLTYFQNEAQLEKSRLLSDRFSAERPKGSFSTLEIQRTEQGDSAMYLCASSLYTGDTEAFFGQGTRLTVV.

This chain uses TRBV19 with TRBJ2-1, with a weak D call TRBD1 (6 bases). Germline assignment: CDR1 LNHDA and CDR2 SQIVND (reference sequence). The V end lost 6 bases, the J end lost 7 bases, and 19 bases lay between the germline ends. The CDR3 is made up of 15 amino acids. Written as DNA, the CDR3 is TGTGCCAGTAGCGAGGCAGGGGTAATGATGAATGAGCAGTTCTTC. It yields the protein CASSEAGVMMNEQFF.

The V gene is TRBV4-2, the J gene TRBJ2-3; the match to TRBD1 covers 8 bases. This CDR3 is 17 amino acids long. Germline assignment: CDR1 LGHNA and CDR2 YNFKEQ. V shed 1 base, J shed 2 bases, and the junction held 8 bases outside the gene matches. The CDR3 protein is CASSQGQGRGDTDTQYF. The CDR3 coding sequence is TGTGCCAGCAGCCAAGGACAGGGGAGAGGGGACACAGATACGCAGTATTTT.

The chain couples TRBV28 to TRBJ2-5; 10 positions agree with TRBD2. The germline V gene has CDR1 MDHEN and CDR2 SYDVKM. The CDR3 is 14 amino acids. The ends lost 6 bases at V and 5 bases at J; junction bases unmatched: 6. This CDR3 is CASRIAGGEETQYF. The CDR3 DNA is TGTGCCAGCAGGATAGCGGGAGGAGAGGAGACCCAGTACTTC.

The rearrangement links TRBV5-4 to TRBJ2-2, with D possibly being TRBD1 (6 bases). V was clipped by 3 bases and J by 3 bases, with 12 bases between them. The V gene's germline CDR1 is SGHNT and CDR2 YYREEE (reference sequence). The CDR3 covers 15 residues. The CDR3 sequence is CASSSPAGDTGELFF. Here the CDR3 DNA reads TGTGCCAGCAGCTCCCCGGCAGGGGACACCGGGGAGCTGTTTTTT. The full variable domain, its missing parts supplied by reference TRBV5-4 and TRBJ2-2, is ETGVTQSPTHLIKTRGQQVTLRCSSQSGHNTVSWYQQALGQGPQFIFQYYREEENGRGNFPPRFSGLQFPNYSSELNVNALELDDSALYLCASSSPAGDTGELFFGEGSRLTVL.

This chain uses TRBV5-4 with TRBJ2-1; TRBD2 matches at 9 bases. Unmatched junction bases numbered 9, after V lost 4 bases and J lost 4 bases. This CDR3 is 16 amino acids long. The germline gives CDR1 SGHNT, CDR2 YYREEE (reference sequence). The DNA of the CDR3 is TGTGCCAGCAGCGGGATGTTAAGCGGGGGGTACAATGAGCAGTTCTTC. Translated: CASSGMLSGGYNEQFF.

The rearrangement joins TRBV7-2 to TRBJ2-5, with TRBD2 matching 7 bases. The CDR3 totals 14 residues. The J segment lost 2 bases and the V segment lost 8 bases, leaving 8 bases of the junction unmatched. The germline gives CDR1 SGHTA, CDR2 FQGNSA. Here the CDR3 DNA reads TGTGCCAGCTTTAGCGGGTTAAGACAAGAGACCCAGTACTTC. Protein product: CASFSGLRQETQYF.

The gene calls are TRBV19 and TRBJ2-7; D gene ambiguous. V lost 1 base and J 2 bases, leaving 6 bases between the germline ends. The CDR3 extends over 13 amino acids. Germline assignment: CDR1 LNHDA and CDR2 SQIVND (reference sequence). The CDR3: CASSIGAPYEQYF. CDR3 nucleotide sequence: TGTGCCAGTAGTATAGGGGCCCCCTACGAGCAGTACTTC. Drawing the rest from reference TRBV19 and TRBJ2-7, the complete variable domain is DGGITQSPKYLFRKEGQNVTLSCEQNLNHDAMYWYRQDPGQGLRLIYYSQIVNDFQKGDIAEGYSVSREKKESFPLTVTSAQKNPTAFYLCASSIGAPYEQYFGPGTRLTVT.

The J gene is TRBJ2-4, the V gene TRBV4-3, with D maybe TRBD1 (6 bases). This CDR3 spans 17 amino acids. In germline, CDR1 is LGHNA, CDR2 YSLEER. Trimming took 0 bases from V and 1 from J, leaving 13 bases between them. This CDR3 is CASSQEGVRGAKNIQYF. CDR3 in DNA: TGCGCCAGCAGCCAAGAAGGAGTCAGGGGTGCCAAAAACATTCAGTACTTC.

There are a few counts of this clone. The rearrangement links TRBV7-8 to TRBJ1-4; D may be TRBD1 (6 bases). This CDR3 has 15 residues. Germline V CDR1 and CDR2: SGHVS, FQNEAQ. V lost 1 base, J lost 6 bases, and 12 bases lay in between. This CDR3 reads CASSLGQGHYEKLFF. The CDR3 DNA follows: TGTGCCAGCAGCTTAGGGCAGGGGCATTATGAAAAACTGTTTTTT.

The V call is TRBV20-1, the J call TRBJ1-2; 7 bases agree with TRBD1. The CDR3 extends over 11 amino acids. J was trimmed by 7 bases and V by 8 bases; bases with no gene match: 7. Germline V gene sequence: CDR1 DFQATT, CDR2 SNEGSKA (reference sequence). CDR3 loop: CSTQGVAGYTF. DNA of the CDR3: TGCAGTACTCAGGGGGTAGCTGGCTACACCTTC.

The V and J genes are TRBV6-6 and TRBJ2-5; 8 bases align to TRBD1. CDR1 is MNHNY, CDR2 SVGAGI, per germline (reference sequence). The CDR3 is 14 amino acids. After removal of 4 bases from V and 5 bases from J, the junction contained 6 bases not matched to a gene. The CDR3 loop reads CASSLQGVWETQYF. The CDR3 nucleotides are TGTGCCAGCAGTTTACAGGGGGTTTGGGAGACCCAGTACTTC.

CDR3 protein: CASSLEVGRGTEAFF. DNA of the CDR3: TGCGCCAGCAGCTTGGAGGTGGGGCGGGGCACTGAAGCTTTCTTT. The chain combines TRBV5-1 with TRBJ1-1, with D possibly TRBD1 on 5 matching bases. V lost 0 bases to trimming and J lost 4 bases, with 13 bases between them. CDR3 length: 15 residues. In germline, CDR1 is SGHRS, CDR2 YFSETQ. Full variable domain (outside the CDR3, taken from reference TRBV5-1 and TRBJ1-1): KAGVTQTPRYLIKTRGQQVTLSCSPISGHRSVSWYQQTPGQGLQFLFEYFSETQRNKGNFPGRFSGRQFSNSRSEMNVSTLELGDSALYLCASSLEVGRGTEAFFGQGTRLTVV.

The CDR3 bases are TGTGCCTGGTCGGGCAGGGTTATGGTTGGCTCACCCCTCCACTTT. Translated, it gives CAWSGRVMVGSPLHF. V gene TRBV30 combines with J gene TRBJ1-6, with D perhaps TRBD1 (5 bases). Germline lookup yields CDR1 GTSNPN and CDR2 SVGIG (reference sequence). Trimming took 5 bases from V and 10 from J, leaving 21 bases between them. There are 15 residues in the CDR3.